The 14 T cell receptor beta chains below come from one sample, sequenced in a study of read filtering for tumor transcriptome and immune sequencing. From around 440 ng of RNA, a library with molecular barcoded alpha/delta and beta/gamma adaptors was made. In TCRdb, the reads were re-called with MiXCR into one record per CDR3 protein. The sample lists 25,000 or so distinct CDR3 sequences, 20% to 25% seen once, with roughly 15% in the top ten. The sample taken for sequencing was a population of CD138-negative cells sorted from bone marrow. The origin of the receptors is a donor at least 40 years old with multiple myeloma.

Concerning this clonotype itself: One base separates it from a far larger clone, so it is likely a read error. This chain connects TRBV7-2 to TRBJ2-3, with D perhaps matching TRBD1 (6 bases). Germline CDR1 and CDR2: SGHTA and FQGNSA. The CDR3 is 14 residues long. The DNA of the CDR3 is TGTGCCAGCAGCCGGACAGCTAGCACAGATAGGCAGTATTTT. Amino acids: CASSRTASTDRQYF.

This clonotype was counted ten times or more. The chain uses TRBV28 and TRBJ2-3, with 9 bases that match TRBD2. Germline V gene sequence: CDR1 MDHEN, CDR2 SYDVKM. V lost 4 bases and J lost 3; bases outside the gene matches: 5. CDR3 length: 15 amino acids. For the CDR3, the DNA is TGTGCCAGCAGTTGGGGACTAGCAGATACAGATACGCAGTATTTT. It yields the protein CASSWGLADTDTQYF.

This clonotype was observed at least ten times. The chain has TRBV29-1 and TRBJ1-1; TRBD1 matches at 8 bases. The CDR3 contains 14 residues. After removal of 7 bases from V and 0 bases from J, the junction contained 7 bases not matched to a gene. Germline CDR1 reads SQVTM; CDR2 reads ANQGSEA. The CDR3 DNA reads as TGCAGCGCCCACGGGACAGGTCTGAACACTGAAGCTTTCTTT. Encoded protein: CSAHGTGLNTEAFF.

This clonotype was recorded a few times. The CDR3 is CASSPSHQGESYEQFF. The CDR3 DNA follows: TGTGCCAGCAGTCCCTCCCATCAGGGGGAATCTTATGAGCAGTTCTTC. This sequence joins TRBV28 and TRBJ2-1, with 7 bases identical to TRBD1. The CDR3 runs to 16 residues. The junction had 15 bases not matched to a gene; V was cut back by 5 bases and J by 8 bases. Germline CDR1 is MDHEN and CDR2 is SYDVKM.

The sample holds many counts of this clonotype. Germline is not matched at one junction end, which may reflect a read error. V is TRBV28 and J is TRBJ2-5, with 9 bases fitting TRBD1. The CDR3 consists of 11 residues. CDR1 is MDHEN and CDR2 is SYDVKM in the germline V gene. CDR3 nucleotides: TGTGCCAGCCGTTTACAGGGGGCGATGGACTTC. Its protein is CASRLQGAMDF.

This chain uses TRBV5-1 with TRBJ2-1; tentatively, D is TRBD1 (6 bases). The CDR3 consists of 15 residues. The ends were cut back, 7 bases at V and 0 bases at J, with 14 bases in the middle. In germline, CDR1 is SGHRS, CDR2 YFSETQ. The DNA for the CDR3 is TGCGCCAGCCGCTACGGGACAAGCTCCTACAATGAGCAGTTCTTC. Amino acids: CASRYGTSSYNEQFF.

This clonotype occurred many times. This chain joins TRBV15 and TRBJ2-7; TRBD1 matches 7 bases. This CDR3 is 15 amino acids long. With 3 bases clipped from V and 2 bases from J, the junction kept 7 bases outside the gene matches. Germline loops: CDR1 LNHNV, CDR2 YYDKDF (reference sequence). CDR3 sequence (DNA): TGTGCCACCAGCAGCGATATGGGACAGACCTACGAGCAGTACTTC. Its translation: CATSSDMGQTYEQYF.

This clonotype was recorded at least ten times. This sequence joins TRBV11-3 and TRBJ2-1; 15 bases line up with TRBD2. V shed 5 bases, J shed 6 bases, and the junction held 11 bases outside the gene matches. Germline V gene data show CDR1 as SGHNT and CDR2 as YENEEA. CDR3 length: 18 amino acids. The CDR3 is CASSVSSGTSGRTNEQFF. In nucleotides, the CDR3 is TGTGCCAGCAGCGTATCATCCGGGACTAGCGGGAGGACCAATGAGCAGTTCTTC.

This clonotype came up many times. The gene calls are TRBV24-1 and TRBJ2-1, with 7 positions matching TRBD2. The ends lost 9 bases at V and 8 bases at J; junction bases unmatched: 12. The length of the CDR3 is 14 residues. Per the germline V gene, CDR1 is KGHDR and CDR2 is SFDVKD. The CDR3 sequence: CATGSKAGAYEQFF. The DNA of the CDR3 is TGTGCCACCGGATCTAAGGCGGGAGCGTATGAGCAGTTCTTC.

This clonotype was seen repeatedly, ten times or more. The chain links TRBV27 to TRBJ2-7; no firm D call. The CDR3 is 13 residues long. The V gene lost 5 bases and the J gene lost 2 bases, with 10 bases spanning the gap. Per germline, CDR1 MNHEY and CDR2 SMNVEV (reference sequence). For the CDR3, the DNA is TGTGCCAGCAGTCCGAGGACGGCCTACGAGCAGTACTTC. Translating it yields CASSPRTAYEQYF.

Ten or more counts support this clonotype. The rearrangement uses TRBV5-6 and TRBJ2-5; TRBD2 agrees at 9 bases. Germline-derived CDR1 and CDR2 are SGHDT and YYEEEE. V trimming: 4 bases; J trimming: 4 bases; junction bases outside the gene matches: 11. The CDR3 contains 16 residues. The CDR3 region has the DNA TGTGCCAGCAGCCGATATAGCGGGAGTAACGGAGAGACCCAGTACTTC. Protein sequence: CASSRYSGSNGETQYF. The full variable domain, completed using reference TRBV5-6 and TRBJ2-5, is DAGVTQSPTHLIKTRGQQVTLRCSPKSGHDTVSWYQQALGQGPQFIFQYYEEEERQRGNFPDRFSGHQFPNYSSELNVNALLLGDSALYLCASSRYSGSNGETQYFGPGTRLLVL.

This clonotype was detected many times. The chain employs TRBV18 and TRBJ2-1; 15 bases map to TRBD2. Germline V gene lookup returns CDR1 KGHSH and CDR2 LQKENI. The V gene end was trimmed by 0 bases and the J gene end by 6 bases; junction bases not matched to a gene: 9. This CDR3 is 19 amino acids long. The CDR3 spells CASSPPATGLAGGINEQFF. The CDR3 DNA follows: TGTGCCAGCTCACCACCAGCGACGGGACTAGCGGGAGGAATCAATGAGCAGTTCTTC.

The CDR3 nucleotides are TGCAGTGCTAGAGATCAGTTGGAGACTAGCATCTACGAGCAGTACTTC. This sequence encodes CSARDQLETSIYEQYF. The chain employs TRBV20-1 and TRBJ2-7; 7 bases fit TRBD2. The junction had 11 bases not matched to a gene; V was cut back by 0 bases and J by 3 bases. The CDR3 contains 16 residues. Germline CDR1 and CDR2: DFQATT and SNEGSKA (reference sequence).

Of note for this clonotype: One end of the junction fails to match germline, which may point to a read error. The V gene is TRBV6-1, the J gene TRBJ1-1, with a tentative D call TRBD1 (5 bases). The CDR3 has 15 amino acids. Germline V gene sequence: CDR1 MNHNS, CDR2 SASEGT. CDR3 DNA sequence: TGTGCCAGCAGCCACTTGACAGTCATGAGCACTGTAGCTTTCTTT. As protein: CASSHLTVMSTVAFF.